Included here is one TCR beta chain sequence, with context. What it binds is not known. J lost 4 bases, V lost 6 bases, and 16 bases had no gene match. The CDR3 is 18 residues long. CDR1 and CDR2 from the germline V gene are SGHRS and YFSETQ. The data were produced by immunoSEQ multiplex PCR, yet TCRdb's version contains in-frame clones alone and is incomplete. Among 2 million to 2.5 million clones, roughly 94% were seen once, and the ten largest hold 0.13%. This record comes from a study of shared clonotypes between healthy human individuals. Findings of the study overall: Estimated richness was generally greater in naive than memory subsets.

Input material: naive CD4+ T cells sorted from blood. The subset here: CD45RA+ positively selected. The receptor was derived from a man younger than 30 in good health. V and J are TRBV5-1 and TRBJ1-4, with 9 bases aligning to TRBD1. CDR3 amino acids: CASTLTGGAENLNEKLFF. CDR3 DNA: TGCGCCAGCACCCTTACAGGGGGCGCGGAAAACCTTAATGAAAAACTGTTTTTT.